This T cell receptor (beta chain) was identified during a study of T-cell memory formation after mild COVID-19. Study context: TCR clusters mostly belonged to single donors.

The CDR3 runs to 14 residues. Germline CDR1 reads SNHLY; CDR2 reads FYNNEI. V was clipped by 4 bases and J by 7 bases; unmatched bases: 5. For this clonotype: Its antigen is not known.

Study outcomes and limitations: Certain responding clones were present in pre-infection memory, suggesting participation of cross-reactive memory.

Constant-segment primers and 5'RACE yielded cDNA libraries for TCR alpha and TCR beta, each carrying sample barcodes and UMIs. One entry per CDR3 protein results from TCRdb running MiXCR on the 5' RACE reads. The sample carries 250,000 to 300,000 distinct CDR3 sequences, around 15% recorded once. Sequenced sample: PBMCs or a T cell subset sorted from them (not recorded which). V usage is TRBV2 and J usage is TRBJ1-2, with 11 bases matching TRBD1. The TCR sequence derives from a young man who had mild COVID-19 (a few samples of this study predate the infection). Cell type and time point are not known. The CDR3 is CASSVGTGGLGYTF. The DNA for the CDR3 is TGTGCCAGCAGTGTCGGGACAGGGGGACTTGGCTACACCTTC.